This TCR beta chain was sequenced for a study of graft-versus-host responses after intestinal transplantation. Study-wide context: Transplant recipients had multivisceral, liver-intestinal, or isolated intestinal grafts.

Clones were read by immunoSEQ multiplex PCR, and TCRdb kept only the in-frame ones, dropping some. The repertoire includes approximately 77,000 clones, about 90% of them detected once, and 0.55% to 0.8% sits in the top ten. CDR3 length equals 11 residues. Trimming took 0 bases from V and 6 from J, leaving 2 bases between them. The V gene's germline CDR1 is SGHAT and CDR2 FQNNGV. The V and J genes are TRBV11-2 and TRBJ2-5; D remains unclear. The sequences come from PBMCs, collected 98 days after intestinal transplantation. The origin of this receptor is a human patient who received an intestinal transplant, so some T cells may come from the graft donor. The CDR3 region is CASSLDKTQYF. CDR3 coding DNA: TGTGCCAGCAGCTTAGATAAGACCCAGTACTTC.